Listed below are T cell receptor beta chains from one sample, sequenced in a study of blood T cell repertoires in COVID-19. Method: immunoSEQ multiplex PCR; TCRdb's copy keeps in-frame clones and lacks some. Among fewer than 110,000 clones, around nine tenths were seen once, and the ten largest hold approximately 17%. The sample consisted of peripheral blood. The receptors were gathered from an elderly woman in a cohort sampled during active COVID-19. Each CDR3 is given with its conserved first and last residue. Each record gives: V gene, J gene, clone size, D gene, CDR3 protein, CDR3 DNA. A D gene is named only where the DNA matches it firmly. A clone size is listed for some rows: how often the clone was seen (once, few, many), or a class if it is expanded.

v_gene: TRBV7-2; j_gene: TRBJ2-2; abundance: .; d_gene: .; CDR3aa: CASSLVGDTGELFF; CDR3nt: TGTGCCAGCAGCTTAGTCGGGGACACCGGGGAGCTGTTTTTT
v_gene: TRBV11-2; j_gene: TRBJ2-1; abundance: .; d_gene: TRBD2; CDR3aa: CASAQTSGRYNEQFF; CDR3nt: TGTGCCAGCGCCCAAACTAGCGGGAGATACAATGAGCAGTTCTTC
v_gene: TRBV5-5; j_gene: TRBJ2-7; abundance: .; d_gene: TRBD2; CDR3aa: CASSLEASGRGEQYF; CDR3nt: TGTGCCAGCAGCTTGGAGGCTAGCGGGAGAGGCGAGCAGTACTTC
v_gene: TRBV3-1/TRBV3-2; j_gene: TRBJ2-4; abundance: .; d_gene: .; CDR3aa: CASSAERIAKNIQYF; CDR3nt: TGTGCCAGCAGCGCGGAGCGTATAGCCAAAAACATTCAGTACTTC
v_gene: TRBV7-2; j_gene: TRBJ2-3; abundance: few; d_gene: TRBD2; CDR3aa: CASSSGGRETDTQYF; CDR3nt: TGTGCCAGCAGCTCGGGCGGGAGAGAAACAGATACGCAGTATTTT
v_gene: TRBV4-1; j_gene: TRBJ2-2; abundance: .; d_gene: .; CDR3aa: CASSQVGGELFF; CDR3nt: TGCGCCAGCAGCCAAGTCGGCGGGGAGCTGTTTTTT
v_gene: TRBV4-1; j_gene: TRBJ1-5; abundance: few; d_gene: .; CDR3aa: CASSPSTGPQPQHF; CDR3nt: TGCGCCAGCAGCCCATCGACAGGCCCGCAGCCCCAGCATTTT
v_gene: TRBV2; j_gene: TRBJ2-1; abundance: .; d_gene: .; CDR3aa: CASRVRSGDNEQFF; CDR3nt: TGTGCCAGCAGAGTTAGGTCGGGGGACAATGAGCAGTTCTTC
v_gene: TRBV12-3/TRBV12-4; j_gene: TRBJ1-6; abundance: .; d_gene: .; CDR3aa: CATQATYNSPLHF; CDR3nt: TGTGCCACACAGGCAACCTATAATTCACCCCTCCACTTT
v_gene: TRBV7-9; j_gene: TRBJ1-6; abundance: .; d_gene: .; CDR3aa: CASSGEGRSPLHF; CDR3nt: TGTGCCAGCTCGGGGGAGGGGCGATCACCCCTCCACTTT
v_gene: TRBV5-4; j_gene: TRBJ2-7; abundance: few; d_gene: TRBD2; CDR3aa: CASGSGETYEQYF; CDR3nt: TGTGCCAGCGGAAGCGGGGAGACCTACGAGCAGTACTTC
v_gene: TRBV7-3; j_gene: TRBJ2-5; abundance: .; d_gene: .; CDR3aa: CASSASGVPQETQYF; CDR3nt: TGTGCCAGCAGCGCGTCAGGGGTTCCCCAAGAGACCCAGTACTTC
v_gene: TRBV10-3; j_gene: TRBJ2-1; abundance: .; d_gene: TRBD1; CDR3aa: CAIGQGAHNEQFF; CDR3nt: TGTGCCATCGGACAGGGTGCCCACAATGAGCAGTTCTTC
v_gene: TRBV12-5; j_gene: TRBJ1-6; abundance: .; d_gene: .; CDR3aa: CASALLSSYNSPLHF; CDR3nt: TGTGCTAGCGCCCTGCTGAGCTCCTATAATTCACCCCTCCACTTT
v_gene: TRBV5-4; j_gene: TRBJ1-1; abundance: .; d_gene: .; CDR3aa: CASSLGGNTEAFF; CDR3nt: TGTGCCAGCAGCTTGGGAGGGAACACTGAAGCTTTCTTT
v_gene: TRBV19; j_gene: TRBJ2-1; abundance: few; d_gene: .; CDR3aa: CASSTSGDEQFF; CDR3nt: TGTGCCAGTAGTACCTCTGGAGATGAGCAGTTCTTC
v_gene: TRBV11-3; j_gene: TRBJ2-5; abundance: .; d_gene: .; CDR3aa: CASSKDWLQETQYF; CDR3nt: TGTGCCAGCAGCAAGGACTGGCTCCAAGAGACCCAGTACTTC
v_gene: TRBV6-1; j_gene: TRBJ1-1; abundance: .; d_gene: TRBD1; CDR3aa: CASSEVPGTGGAFF; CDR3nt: TGTGCCAGCAGTGAAGTACCAGGGACAGGGGGGGCTTTCTTT
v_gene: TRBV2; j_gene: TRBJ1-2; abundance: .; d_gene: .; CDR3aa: CASSEGGTPYGYTF; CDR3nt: TGTGCCAGCAGTGAAGGTGGGACACCTTATGGCTACACCTTC
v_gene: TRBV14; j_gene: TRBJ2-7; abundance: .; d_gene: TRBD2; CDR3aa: CASSLSGELTYEQYF; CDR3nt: TGTGCCAGCAGCTTAAGCGGGGAATTAACCTACGAGCAGTACTTC
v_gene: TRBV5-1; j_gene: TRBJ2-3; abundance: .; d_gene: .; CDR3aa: CASSLEGTSTDTQYF; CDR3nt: TGCGCCAGCAGCTTGGAGGGGACTAGCACAGATACGCAGTATTTT
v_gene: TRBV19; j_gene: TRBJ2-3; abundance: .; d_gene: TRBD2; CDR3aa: CAKGTSGGYTQYF; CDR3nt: TGTGCCAAGGGGACTAGCGGGGGATATACGCAGTATTTT
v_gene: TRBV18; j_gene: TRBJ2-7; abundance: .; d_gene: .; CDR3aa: CASRGYYEQYF; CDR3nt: TGTGCCAGCAGGGGCTACTACGAGCAGTACTTC
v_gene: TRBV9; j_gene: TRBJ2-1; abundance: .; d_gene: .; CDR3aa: CASSVGSRGGGDNEQFF; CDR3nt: TGTGCCAGCAGCGTAGGCAGCCGAGGGGGTGGGGACAATGAGCAGTTCTTC
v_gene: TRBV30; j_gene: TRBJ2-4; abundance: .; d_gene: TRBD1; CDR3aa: CAWQSGQVGNIQYF; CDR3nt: TGTGCCTGGCAATCTGGACAGGTCGGGAACATTCAGTACTTC